The TCR beta chain under discussion was sequenced for a study of response to subunit inactivated influenza vaccine. Findings and limits, study-wide: After each seasonal influenza vaccination, few new T cells are recruited, the authors suggested.

As to this clonotype: Its antigen is still unknown.

The CDR3 extends over 13 amino acids. Germline CDR1 reads DFQATT; CDR2 reads SNEGSKA (reference sequence). The V end was cut by 6 bases, the J end by 2 bases, with 14 bases between. TCRdb itself ran the RT-PCR reads through MiXCR, one entry per CDR3 protein. The sample has approximately 500,000 distinct CDR3 sequences; approximately 13% are singletons. The chain has TRBV20-1 and TRBJ2-7, with a weak D call TRBD2 (5 bases). Sequenced here: PBMCs from blood, sampled more than 35 days after vaccination. The TCR originated in a man aged 50 to 59 who received an inactivated influenza vaccine. The CDR3 region has the DNA TGCAGTGCACTAGGGTATGAGGCCTACGAGCAGTACTTC. Amino acid sequence: CSALGYEAYEQYF.